This section outlines one T cell receptor (beta chain) sequence together with its context. TCRdb called the 5' RACE reads again in MiXCR, with one record for every CDR3 protein. The sample shows 550,000 to 700,000 distinct CDR3 sequences, around 16% of them seen only once. The data are from a study of T-cell memory formation after mild COVID-19. Sequenced sample: PBMCs or a T cell subset sorted from them (not recorded which). The TCR sequence derives from an adult woman who had mild COVID-19 (a few samples of this study predate the infection). Cell type and time point are not known.

Written as DNA, the CDR3 is TGTGCCAGCAGGGACTGGACAGGGGGGAACTACGAGCAGTACTTC. Its translation is CASRDWTGGNYEQYF. V is TRBV6-6 and J is TRBJ2-7, with 10 bases aligning to TRBD1. The trim removed 6 bases at V and 3 bases at J, leaving 8 bases unmatched. The CDR3 spans 15 residues. CDR1 and CDR2 from the germline V gene are MNHNY and SVGAGI (reference sequence).